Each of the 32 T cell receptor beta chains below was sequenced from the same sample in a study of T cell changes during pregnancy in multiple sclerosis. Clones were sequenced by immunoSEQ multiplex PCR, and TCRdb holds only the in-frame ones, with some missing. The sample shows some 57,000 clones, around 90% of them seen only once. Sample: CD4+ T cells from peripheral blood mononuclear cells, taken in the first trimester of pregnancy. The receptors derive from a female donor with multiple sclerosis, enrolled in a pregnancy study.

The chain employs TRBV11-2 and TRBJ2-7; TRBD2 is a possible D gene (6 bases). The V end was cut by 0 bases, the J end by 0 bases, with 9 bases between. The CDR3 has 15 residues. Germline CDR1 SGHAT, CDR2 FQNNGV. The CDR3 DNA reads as TGTGCCAGCAGCTTAGAGGCGGGGAGCTCCTACGAGCAGTACTTC. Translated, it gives CASSLEAGSSYEQYF.

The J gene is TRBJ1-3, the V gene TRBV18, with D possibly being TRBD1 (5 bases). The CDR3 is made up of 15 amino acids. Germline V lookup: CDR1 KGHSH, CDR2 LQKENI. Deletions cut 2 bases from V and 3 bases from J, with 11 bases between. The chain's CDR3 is CASSPRQGRGNTIYF. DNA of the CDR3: TGTGCCAGCTCACCAAGGCAGGGCCGTGGAAACACCATATATTTT.

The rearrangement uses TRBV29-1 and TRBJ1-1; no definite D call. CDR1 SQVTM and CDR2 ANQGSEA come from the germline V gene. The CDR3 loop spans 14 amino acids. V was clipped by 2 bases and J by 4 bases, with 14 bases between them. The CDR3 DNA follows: TGCAGCGTTGAACTCACACTCAGGTTCACTGAAGCTTTCTTT. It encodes CSVELTLRFTEAFF.

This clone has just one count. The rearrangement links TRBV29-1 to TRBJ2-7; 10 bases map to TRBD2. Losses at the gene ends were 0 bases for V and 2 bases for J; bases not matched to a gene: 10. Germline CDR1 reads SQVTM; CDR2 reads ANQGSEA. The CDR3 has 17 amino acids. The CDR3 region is CSVEEAGGIPGAYEQYF. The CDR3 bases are TGCAGCGTTGAAGAAGCGGGAGGGATACCGGGAGCCTACGAGCAGTACTTC.

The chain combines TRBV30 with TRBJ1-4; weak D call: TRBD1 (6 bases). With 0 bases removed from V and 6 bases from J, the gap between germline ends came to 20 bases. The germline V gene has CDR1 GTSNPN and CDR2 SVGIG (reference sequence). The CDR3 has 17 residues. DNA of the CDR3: TGTGCCTGGAGTGTCCGTCCTACAGGGAGACGACATGAAAAACTGTTTTTT. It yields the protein CAWSVRPTGRRHEKLFF.

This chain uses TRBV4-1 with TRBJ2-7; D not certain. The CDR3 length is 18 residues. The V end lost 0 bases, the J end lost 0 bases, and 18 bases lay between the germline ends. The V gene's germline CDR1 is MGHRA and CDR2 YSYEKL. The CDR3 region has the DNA TGCGCCAGCAGCCAAGAGACGGCAGAGGCCTCTTTCTCCTACGAGCAGTACTTC. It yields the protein CASSQETAEASFSYEQYF.

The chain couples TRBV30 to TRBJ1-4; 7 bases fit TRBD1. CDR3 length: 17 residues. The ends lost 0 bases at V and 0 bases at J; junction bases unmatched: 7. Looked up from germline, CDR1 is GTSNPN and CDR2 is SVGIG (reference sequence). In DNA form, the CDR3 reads TGTGCCTGGAGTGTACTCCGGGACAGAGCAACTAATGAAAAACTGTTTTTT. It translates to CAWSVLRDRATNEKLFF.

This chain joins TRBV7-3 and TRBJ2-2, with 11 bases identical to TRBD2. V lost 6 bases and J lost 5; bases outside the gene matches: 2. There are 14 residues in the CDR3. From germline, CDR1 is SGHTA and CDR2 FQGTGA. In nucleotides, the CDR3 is TGTGCCAGCAGACGACTAGCGGGGACCGGGGAGCTGTTTTTT. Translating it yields CASRRLAGTGELFF. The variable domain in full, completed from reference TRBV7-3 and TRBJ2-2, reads GAGVSQTPSNKVTEKGKYVELRCDPISGHTALYWYRQSLGQGPEFLIYFQGTGAADDSGLPNDRFFAVRPEGSVSTLKIQRTERGDSAVYLCASRRLAGTGELFFGEGSRLTVL.

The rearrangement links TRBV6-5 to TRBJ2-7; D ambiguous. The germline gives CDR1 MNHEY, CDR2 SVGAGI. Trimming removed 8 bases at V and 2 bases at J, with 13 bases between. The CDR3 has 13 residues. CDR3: CASQVAGTYEQYF. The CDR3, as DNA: TGTGCCAGCCAAGTGGCAGGCACCTACGAGCAGTACTTC.

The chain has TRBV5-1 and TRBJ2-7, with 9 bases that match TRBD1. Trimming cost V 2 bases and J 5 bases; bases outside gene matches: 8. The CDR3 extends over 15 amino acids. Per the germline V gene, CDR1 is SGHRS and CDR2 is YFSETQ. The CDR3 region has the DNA TGCGCCAGCAGCTTCTCCGGACAGGGGATTGACGAGCAGTACTTC. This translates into CASSFSGQGIDEQYF.

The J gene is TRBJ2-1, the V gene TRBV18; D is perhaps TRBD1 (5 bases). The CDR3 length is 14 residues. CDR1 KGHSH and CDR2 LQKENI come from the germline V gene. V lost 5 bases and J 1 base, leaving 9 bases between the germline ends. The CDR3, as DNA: TGTGCCAGCTCAGTACAGGTGTCCTACAATGAGCAGTTCTTC. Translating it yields CASSVQVSYNEQFF.

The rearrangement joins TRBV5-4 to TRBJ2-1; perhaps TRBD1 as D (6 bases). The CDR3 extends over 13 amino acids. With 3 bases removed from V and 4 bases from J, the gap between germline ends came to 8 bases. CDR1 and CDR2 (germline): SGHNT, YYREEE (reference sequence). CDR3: CASSWDTYNEQFF. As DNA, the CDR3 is TGTGCCAGCAGCTGGGACACTTACAATGAGCAGTTCTTC.

In DNA form, the CDR3 reads TGTGCCAGCAGGTTCGGGGGTAGTAACTATGGCTACACCTTC. This codes for CASRFGGSNYGYTF. The rearrangement links TRBV6-1 to TRBJ1-2; maybe TRBD1 (5 bases). Germline lookup yields CDR1 MNHNS and CDR2 SASEGT. With 6 bases removed from V and 1 base from J, the gap between germline ends came to 12 bases. CDR3 length: 14 amino acids.

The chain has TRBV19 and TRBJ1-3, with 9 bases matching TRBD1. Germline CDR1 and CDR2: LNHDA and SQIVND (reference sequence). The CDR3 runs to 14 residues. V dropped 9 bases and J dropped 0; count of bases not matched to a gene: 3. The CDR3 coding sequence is TGTGCCAGCCGGGACAGGGCCTCTGGAAACACCATATATTTT. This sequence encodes CASRDRASGNTIYF.

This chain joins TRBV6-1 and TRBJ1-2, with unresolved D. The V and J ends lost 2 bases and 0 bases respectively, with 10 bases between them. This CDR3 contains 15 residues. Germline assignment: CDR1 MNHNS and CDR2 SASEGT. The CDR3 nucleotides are TGTGCCAGCAGTGAACAGGCCCAAGCTAACTATGGCTACACCTTC. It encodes CASSEQAQANYGYTF.

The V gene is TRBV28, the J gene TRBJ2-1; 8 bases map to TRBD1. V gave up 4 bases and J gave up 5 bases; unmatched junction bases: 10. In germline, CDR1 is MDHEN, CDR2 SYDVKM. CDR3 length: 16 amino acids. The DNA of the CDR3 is TGTGCCAGCAGTTCCCCTGGGACAGGAAGAGACAATGAGCAGTTCTTC. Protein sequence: CASSSPGTGRDNEQFF.

The CDR3 coding sequence is TGTGCCAGCGGGAAAACAGGTTTCGAGCAGTACTTC. It codes for CASGKTGFEQYF. The genes are TRBV6-5 and TRBJ2-7, with a tentative D call TRBD1 (5 bases). CDR1 MNHEY and CDR2 SVGAGI come from the germline V gene. V lost 8 bases and J 6 bases, leaving 14 bases between the germline ends. The CDR3 totals 12 residues.

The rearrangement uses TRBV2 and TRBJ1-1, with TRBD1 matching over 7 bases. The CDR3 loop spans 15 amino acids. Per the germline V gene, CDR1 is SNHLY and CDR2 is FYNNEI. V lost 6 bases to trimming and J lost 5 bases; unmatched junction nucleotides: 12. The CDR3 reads CASRPDRQGGTEAFF. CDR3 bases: TGTGCCAGCAGGCCGGACCGACAGGGTGGAACTGAAGCTTTCTTT.

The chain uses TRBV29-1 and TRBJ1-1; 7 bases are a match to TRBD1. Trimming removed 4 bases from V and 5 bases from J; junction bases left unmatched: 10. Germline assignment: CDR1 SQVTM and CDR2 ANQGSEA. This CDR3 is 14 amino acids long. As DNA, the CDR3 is TGCAGCGTTGGCGGAGAGGGGGCGCCGACTGAAGCTTTCTTT. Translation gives CSVGGEGAPTEAFF.

The CDR3 spells CASSQIPLTGYNSPLHF. The CDR3 coding sequence is TGTGCCAGCAGCCAAATACCCCTGACAGGGTATAATTCACCCCTCCACTTT. The chain links TRBV14 to TRBJ1-6; 7 bases are shared with TRBD1. V gave up 2 bases and J gave up 4 bases; unmatched junction bases: 8. The CDR3 extends over 17 amino acids. Per the germline V gene, CDR1 is SGHDN and CDR2 is FVKESK.

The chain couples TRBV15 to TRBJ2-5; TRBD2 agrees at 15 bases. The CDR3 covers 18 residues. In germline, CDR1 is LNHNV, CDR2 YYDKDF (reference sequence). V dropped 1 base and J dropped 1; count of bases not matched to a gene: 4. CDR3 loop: CATSRGGLAGGLQETQYF. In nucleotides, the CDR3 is TGTGCCACCAGCAGAGGAGGACTAGCGGGGGGGCTCCAAGAGACCCAGTACTTC.

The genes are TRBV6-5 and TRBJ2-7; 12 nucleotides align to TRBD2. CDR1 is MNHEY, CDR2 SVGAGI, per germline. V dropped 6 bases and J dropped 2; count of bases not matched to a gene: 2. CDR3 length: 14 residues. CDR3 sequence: CASRSSGGAYEQYF. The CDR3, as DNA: TGTGCCAGCAGGTCTAGCGGGGGGGCCTACGAGCAGTACTTC.

The CDR3 DNA reads as TGTGCCAGTAACTTCAGGTGGGACAGGGAAGGTTCACCCCTCCACTTT. This translates into CASNFRWDREGSPLHF. J is TRBJ1-6 and V is TRBV19, with TRBD1 matching over 9 bases. Germline values: CDR1 LNHDA, CDR2 SQIVND (reference sequence). There are 16 residues in the CDR3. After removal of 7 bases from V and 9 bases from J, the junction contained 13 bases not matched to a gene.

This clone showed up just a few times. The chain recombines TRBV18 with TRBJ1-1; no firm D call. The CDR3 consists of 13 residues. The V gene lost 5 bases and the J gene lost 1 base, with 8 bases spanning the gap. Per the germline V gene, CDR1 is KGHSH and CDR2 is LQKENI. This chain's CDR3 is CASSERQNTEAFF. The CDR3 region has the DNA TGTGCCAGCTCAGAGAGGCAGAACACTGAAGCTTTCTTT.

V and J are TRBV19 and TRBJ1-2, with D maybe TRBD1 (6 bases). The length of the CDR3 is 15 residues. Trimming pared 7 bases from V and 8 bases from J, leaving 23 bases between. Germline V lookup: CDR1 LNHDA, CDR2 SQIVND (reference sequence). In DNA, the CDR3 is TGTGCCAGTATGGGCAGGGGAATCTTCCGCCGAGGCTACACCTTC. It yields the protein CASMGRGIFRRGYTF.

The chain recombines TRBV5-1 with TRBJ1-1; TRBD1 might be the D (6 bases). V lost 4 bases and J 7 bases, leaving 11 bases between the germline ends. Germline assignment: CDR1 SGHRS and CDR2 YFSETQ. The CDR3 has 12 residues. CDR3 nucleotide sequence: TGCGCCAGCAGCCAGCAGGGGAGTGAAGCTTTCTTT. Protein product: CASSQQGSEAFF.

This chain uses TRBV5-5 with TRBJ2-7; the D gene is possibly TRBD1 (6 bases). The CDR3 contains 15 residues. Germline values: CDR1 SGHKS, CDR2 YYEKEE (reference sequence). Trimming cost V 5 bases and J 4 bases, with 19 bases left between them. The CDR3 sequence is CASRQSGTPPYEQYF. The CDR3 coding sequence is TGTGCCAGCAGACAATCCGGGACACCTCCGTACGAGCAGTACTTC.

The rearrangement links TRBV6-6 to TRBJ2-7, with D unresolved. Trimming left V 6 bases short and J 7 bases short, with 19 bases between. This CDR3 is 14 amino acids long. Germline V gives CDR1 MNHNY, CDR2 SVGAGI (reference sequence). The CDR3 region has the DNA TGTGCCAGCAGCCCCACCGGCCCTACCGGGGAGCAGTACTTC. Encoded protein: CASSPTGPTGEQYF.

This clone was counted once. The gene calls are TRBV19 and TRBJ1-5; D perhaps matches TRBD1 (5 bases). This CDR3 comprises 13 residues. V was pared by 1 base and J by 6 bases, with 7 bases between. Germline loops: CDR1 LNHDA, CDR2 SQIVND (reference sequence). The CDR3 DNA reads TGTGCCAGTAGTATAGGGGACTCTCAGCCCCAGCATTTT. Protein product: CASSIGDSQPQHF.

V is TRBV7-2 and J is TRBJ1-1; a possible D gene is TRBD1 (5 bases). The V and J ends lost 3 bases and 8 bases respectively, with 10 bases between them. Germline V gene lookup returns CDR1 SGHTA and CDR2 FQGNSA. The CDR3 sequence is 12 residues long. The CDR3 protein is CASSLGLSEAFF. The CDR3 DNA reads TGTGCCAGCAGCTTGGGACTTTCAGAAGCTTTCTTT.

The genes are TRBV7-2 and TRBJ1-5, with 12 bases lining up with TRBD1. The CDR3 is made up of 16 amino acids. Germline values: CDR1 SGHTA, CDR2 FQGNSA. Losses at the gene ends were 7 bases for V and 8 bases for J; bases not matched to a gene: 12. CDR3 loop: CASTRTGTGGPKPQHF. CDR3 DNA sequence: TGTGCCAGCACCAGGACCGGGACAGGGGGCCCAAAGCCCCAGCATTTT.

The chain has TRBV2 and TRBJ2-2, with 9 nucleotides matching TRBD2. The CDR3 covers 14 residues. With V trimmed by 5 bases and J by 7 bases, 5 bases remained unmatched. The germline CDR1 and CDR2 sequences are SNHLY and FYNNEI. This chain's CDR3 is CASSPSGVGGELFF. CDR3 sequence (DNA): TGTGCCAGCAGTCCTAGCGGGGTTGGCGGGGAGCTGTTTTTT.